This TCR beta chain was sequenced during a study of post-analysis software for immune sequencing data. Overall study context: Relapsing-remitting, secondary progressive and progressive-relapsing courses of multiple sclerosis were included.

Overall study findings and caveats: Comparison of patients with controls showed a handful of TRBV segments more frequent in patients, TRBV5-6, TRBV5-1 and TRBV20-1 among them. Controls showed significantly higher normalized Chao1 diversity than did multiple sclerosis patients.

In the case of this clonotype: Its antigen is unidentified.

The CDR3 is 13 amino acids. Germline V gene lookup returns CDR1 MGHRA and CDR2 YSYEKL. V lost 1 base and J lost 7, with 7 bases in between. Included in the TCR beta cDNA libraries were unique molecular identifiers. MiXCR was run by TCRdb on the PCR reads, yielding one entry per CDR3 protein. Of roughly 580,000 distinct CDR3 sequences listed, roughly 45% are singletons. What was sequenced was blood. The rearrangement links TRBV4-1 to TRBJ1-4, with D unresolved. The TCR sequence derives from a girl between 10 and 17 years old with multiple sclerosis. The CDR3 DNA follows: TGCGCCAGCAGCCAAGGGTGGCGTGAAAAACTGTTTTTT. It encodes CASSQGWREKLFF.